The sequence of this T cell receptor (beta chain) was determined in a study of CD8+ T cells in alopecia areata. In the study overall: Twice a day, 5 to 10 mg of oral tofacitinib was administered to treated patients. Findings and limits, study-wide: Scalp data also include sequences from resident alphabeta T cells of normal skin.

The J segment lost 8 bases and the V segment lost 0 bases, leaving 7 bases of the junction unmatched. The CDR3 has 16 residues. Germline CDR1 is SGHNT and CDR2 is YYREEE (reference sequence). As to treatment: oral pan-JAK inhibitor, 5-10 mg twice daily. Peripheral blood, together with lesional scalp punch biopsies, was collected from alopecia areata patients. Cell sorting was applied to PBMCs, and CD4+ and CD8+ T cells were collected. Once RNA had been extracted, it was reverse transcribed into cDNA to act as the sequencing template. Profiling relied on immunoSEQ multiplex PCR, and the TCRdb table lists in-frame clones only, not all of them. The data contain some 120,000 clones, around 53% of them singletons. Details on this clone: Its antigen is unidentified.

The receptor was isolated from a human donor with alopecia areata. The V gene is TRBV5-4, the J gene TRBJ2-1; 11 bases align to TRBD1. The sample consisted of CD8+ T cells sorted from blood, taken at week 24, from a patient treated with tofacitinib. CDR3 sequence reads: CASSLARTGGFDEQFF. The CDR3, as DNA: TGTGCCAGCAGCTTGGCCCGGACAGGGGGCTTTGATGAGCAGTTCTTC.